This TCR beta chain was observed in a study of cytomegalovirus exposure and HLA in healthy donors. Per the germline V gene, CDR1 is SGHRS and CDR2 is YFSETQ. V shed 5 bases and J shed 5 bases, with 12 bases lying between them. The CDR3 loop spans 13 amino acids. There are a few counts of this clone. Its antigen is unidentified. Overall study findings and caveats: The HLA-A and HLA-B alleles of most subjects were reportedly predicted accurately from TCR beta sequences.

PCR was performed using 60 Vbeta and 13 Jbeta primers. The repertoire was sequenced with immunoSEQ multiplex PCR; TCRdb's copy has only in-frame clones and lacks some. The sample yields more than 100,000 clones, roughly 9.6% seen once. This sequence was found in a woman aged 35 to 49 in good health and CMV-seropositive. Input material: PBMCs. The V gene is TRBV5-1, the J gene TRBJ2-3, with D perhaps matching TRBD1 (6 bases). Here the CDR3 DNA reads TGCGCCAGCAGGTACAGGGAAGGAGATACGCAGTATTTT. Translated, it gives CASRYREGDTQYF.